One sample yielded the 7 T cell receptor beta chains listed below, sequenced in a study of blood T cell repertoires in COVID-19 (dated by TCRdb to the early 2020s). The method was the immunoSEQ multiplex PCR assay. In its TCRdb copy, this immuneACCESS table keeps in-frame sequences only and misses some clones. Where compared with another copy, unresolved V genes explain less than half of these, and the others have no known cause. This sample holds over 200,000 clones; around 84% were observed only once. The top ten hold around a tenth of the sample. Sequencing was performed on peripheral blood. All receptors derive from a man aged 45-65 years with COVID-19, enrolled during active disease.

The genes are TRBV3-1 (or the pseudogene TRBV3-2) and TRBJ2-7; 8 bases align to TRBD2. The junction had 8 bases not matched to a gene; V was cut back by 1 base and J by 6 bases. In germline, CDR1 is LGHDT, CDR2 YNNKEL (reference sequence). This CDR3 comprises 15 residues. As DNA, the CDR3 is TGTGCCAGCAGCCAAGGTCAGGGACTAGTAGGCGAGCAGTACTTC. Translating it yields CASSQGQGLVGEQYF.

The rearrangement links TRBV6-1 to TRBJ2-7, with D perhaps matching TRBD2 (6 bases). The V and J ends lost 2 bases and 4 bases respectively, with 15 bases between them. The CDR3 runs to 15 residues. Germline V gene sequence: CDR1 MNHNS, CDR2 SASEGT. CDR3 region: CASSELRRATYEQYF. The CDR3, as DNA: TGTGCCAGCAGTGAATTGCGGAGGGCCACGTACGAGCAGTACTTC.

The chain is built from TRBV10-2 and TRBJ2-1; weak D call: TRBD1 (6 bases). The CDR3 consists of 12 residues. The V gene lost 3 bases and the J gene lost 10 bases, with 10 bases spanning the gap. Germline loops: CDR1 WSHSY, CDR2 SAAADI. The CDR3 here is CASSEVQGEQFF. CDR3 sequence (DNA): TGCGCCAGCAGTGAAGTCCAGGGGGAGCAGTTCTTC.

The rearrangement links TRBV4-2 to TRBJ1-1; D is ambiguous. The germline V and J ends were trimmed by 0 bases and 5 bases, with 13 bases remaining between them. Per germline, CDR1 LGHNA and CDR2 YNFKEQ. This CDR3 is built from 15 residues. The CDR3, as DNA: TGTGCCAGCAGCCAAGAAAGGCGAGGAGGTACTGAAGCTTTCTTT. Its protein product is CASSQERRGGTEAFF.

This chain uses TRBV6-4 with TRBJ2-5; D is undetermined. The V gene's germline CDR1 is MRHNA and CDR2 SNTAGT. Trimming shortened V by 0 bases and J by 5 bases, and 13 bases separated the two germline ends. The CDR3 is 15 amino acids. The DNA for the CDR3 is TGTGCCAGCAGTGACTCTAACAGTGCCCTTGAGACCCAGTACTTC. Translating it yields CASSDSNSALETQYF.

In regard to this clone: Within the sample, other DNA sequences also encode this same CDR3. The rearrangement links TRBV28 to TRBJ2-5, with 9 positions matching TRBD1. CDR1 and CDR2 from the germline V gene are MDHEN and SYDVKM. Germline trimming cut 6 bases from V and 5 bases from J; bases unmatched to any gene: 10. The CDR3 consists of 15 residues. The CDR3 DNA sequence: TGTGCCAGCAGCCCCGGGGGACAGGGTAGGGAGACCCAGTACTTC. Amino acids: CASSPGGQGRETQYF. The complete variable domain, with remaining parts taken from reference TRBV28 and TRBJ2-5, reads DVKVTQSSRYLVKRTGEKVFLECVQDMDHENMFWYRQDPGLGLRLIYFSYDVKMKEKGDIPEGYSVSREKKERFSLILESASTNQTSMYLCASSPGGQGRETQYFGPGTRLLVL.

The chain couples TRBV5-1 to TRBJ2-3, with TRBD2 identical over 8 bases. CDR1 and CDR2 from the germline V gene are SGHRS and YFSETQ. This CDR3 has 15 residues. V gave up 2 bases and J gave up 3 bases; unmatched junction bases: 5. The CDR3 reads CASSFLGGGTDTQYF. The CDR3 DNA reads TGCGCCAGCAGCTTCCTTGGCGGGGGGACAGATACGCAGTATTTT.